This TCR beta chain was captured by sequencing in a study of Ad26.COV2.S vaccination and SARS-CoV-2 variants (TCRdb year 2021). With respect to the entire study: Donors in the vaccine arm were drawn from COV1001, a multicentre, randomized, double-blind, placebo-controlled phase I-IIa trial testing Ad26.COV2.S in healthy adults. Dosing of Ad26.COV2.S was intramuscular, at either 5x10^10 or 1x10^11 viral particles, delivered as one shot or as two shots spaced 56 days apart. TCRbeta repertoire sequencing served as the tool for gauging how specific and how broad the SARS-CoV-2-reactive T cell receptors were following Ad26.COV2.S vaccination. A total of roughly 30 samples were included in the TCR-sequenced set, comprising around 19 Ad26.COV2.S vaccine recipients, 5 placebo recipients and 8 SARS-CoV-2 convalescent individuals. Trial participants were randomized into five groups of five, in which low-dose or high-dose Ad26.COV2.S was given once or twice, or placebo was given on both occasions. Blinding of investigators to trial group allocation was maintained during experiments and outcome assessment.

The CDR3 runs 16 residues from the cysteine to the phenylalanine. Just the 48-base CDR3 DNA is kept, in frame starting at base 1. Taken from the germline V gene, the CDR1 and CDR2 loops are SGHRS and YFSETQ. Relative to germline, V is missing 2 bases and J is missing 4 bases, with 5 bases of the junction outside any gene match. Details on this clone: Its antigen is still unknown. It has no much larger one-base neighbor in the sample; base qualities were not kept.

The label giving this sample's treatment or condition can be read as: roughly 20 received Ad26.COV2.S at low or high dose, single or two shots; 5 received placebo; per-sample allocation not given. For vaccine and placebo recipients, the sequenced repertoires came from samples collected on day 63 after the first injection. Cohort 1b enrolled roughly 25 adults aged 18-55 years at a single site in Boston, USA, between 29 July and 7 August 2020. As a vaccine, Ad26.COV2.S was a replication-incompetent adenovirus type 26 vector that expressed a prefusion-stabilized SARS-CoV-2 spike protein derived from the original Wuhan strain. TCRbeta CDR3 regions were sequenced with the immunoSEQ Assay. After extraction, genomic DNA underwent amplification by bias-controlled multiplex PCR, followed by high-throughput sequencing. The original pipeline was this. To quantify the absolute abundance of every unique TCRbeta CDR3 region, sequences were collapsed and filtered. T cell fraction was estimated by normalizing TCRbeta template counts to usable DNA, which was measured by amplifying reference genes present in all nucleated cells. Repertoire TCRs were annotated as SARS-CoV-2-specific when V gene, CDR3 amino acid sequence and J gene were exactly matched to a known reactive TCR set. The reference SARS-CoV-2 TCR set was obtained from MIRA and was filtered for enrichment in COVID-19-positive ImmuneCODE repertoires, whereby public or cross-reactive TCRs were removed. Using the MIRA antigens, annotated TCRs were further analysed by specific ORF or by position within an ORF. Breadth was defined as the number of annotated unique rearrangements divided by the total number of unique productive rearrangements, and depth was defined as the summed frequency of the annotated unique rearrangements. Group comparisons of TCR breadth used two-sided Wilcoxon rank-sum tests. Drawn from immuneACCESS, this table holds only the in-frame rearrangements with V and J called that TCRdb kept. Clones are partly lost; checked studies trace under half to an unresolved V gene and leave the rest unexplained. V and J calls and clone size are given by that table; D and trimming were obtained from the DNA. Within this sample are just under 250,000 clones, with around nine tenths of them counted one time only. The biggest ten clones account for around 10% of the sample.

The research as a whole found: Compared with placebo recipients, Ad26.COV2.S recipients showed higher spike-specific TCR breadth (P = 0.0014). The authors noted that total T cell responses may have been underestimated by the TCR breadth and depth analyses. After vaccination, spike-specific CD8+ and CD4+ T cell responses were reported to show substantial breadth. Non-spike TCR breadth was comparable between vaccine and placebo recipients, consistent with the vaccine containing only spike. The study was not powered to compare responses between vaccine doses or regimens.

This receptor was identified in a person aged 18-65 years who received the Ad26.COV2.S COVID-19 vaccine or a placebo. The rearrangement combines TRBV5-1 with TRBJ2-1; 11 central nucleotides agree with TRBD2. Sequencing was performed on peripheral blood, taken in a trial of Ad26.COV2.S vaccine versus placebo. This receptor has the CDR3 CASSFTSGGVYNEQFF. The sequenced DNA: TGCGCCAGCAGCTTCACTAGCGGGGGTGTGTACAATGAGCAGTTCTTC.